The 24 T cell receptor beta chains given below trace back to one sample, sequenced in a study of cytomegalovirus exposure and HLA in healthy donors. PCR primers comprised 60 Vbeta and 13 Jbeta primers. Some clones are missing from TCRdb's copy, which holds only in-frame ones; the method was immunoSEQ multiplex PCR. The data hold approximately 54,000 clones, with roughly 84% observed a single time. Sequencing was performed on PBMCs. The receptor set was obtained from a young woman in good health and CMV-seronegative.

The V call is TRBV30, the J call TRBJ2-7; possible D gene TRBD2, 6 bases. Germline CDR1 and CDR2: GTSNPN and SVGIG (reference sequence). The CDR3 has 12 amino acids. Between the trimmed V and J ends, which lost 3 bases and 7 bases, there was a span of 13 bases. This CDR3 is CAWSLRGLEQYF. As DNA, the CDR3 is TGTGCCTGGAGCCTCCGGGGGTTAGAGCAGTACTTC.

CDR3 in amino acids: CASSFSGNEQFF. The CDR3 region has the DNA TGTGCCAGCAGCTTTAGCGGCAATGAGCAGTTCTTC. The chain has TRBV5-8 and TRBJ2-1; possibly TRBD2 for D (6 bases). The CDR3 sequence is 12 residues long. With 2 bases removed from V and 6 bases from J, the gap between germline ends came to 6 bases. Germline CDR1 and CDR2: SGHTS and YDEGEE.

V gene TRBV19 combines with J gene TRBJ1-5; the match to TRBD1 covers 7 bases. Germline V CDR1 and CDR2: LNHDA, SQIVND (reference sequence). Trimming cost V 5 bases and J 3 bases; bases outside gene matches: 10. CDR3 size: 16 residues. The CDR3 loop reads CASSAGQAVNNQPQHF. As DNA, the CDR3 is TGTGCCAGTAGTGCTGGACAGGCGGTGAACAATCAGCCCCAGCATTTT.

The chain carries TRBV19 and TRBJ2-3; D not certain. CDR3 size: 13 residues. Germline V lookup: CDR1 LNHDA, CDR2 SQIVND (reference sequence). The germline V and J ends were trimmed by 3 bases and 2 bases, with 6 bases remaining between them. The CDR3: CASSILPTDTQYF. The CDR3 nucleotides read TGTGCCAGTAGTATCCTACCCACAGATACGCAGTATTTT.

This clone turned up a few times. The chain links TRBV28 to TRBJ2-1; D is ambiguous. Germline V CDR1 and CDR2: MDHEN, SYDVKM. The CDR3 loop spans 16 amino acids. V lost 3 bases to trimming and J lost 4 bases, with 16 bases between them. The DNA for the CDR3 is TGTGCCAGCAGTTTTAGGCGGCCCACCTATTACAATGAGCAGTTCTTC. Amino acids: CASSFRRPTYYNEQFF.

The rearrangement links TRBV21-1 to TRBJ2-1; the table calls TRBD2, which could not be checked here. TRBV21-1 is a recognized pseudogene. This CDR3 comprises 17 residues. CDR3 amino acids: CASSKKTGSHSQDEQFF. The CDR3 region has the DNA TGTGCCAGCAGCAAAAAAACGGGGAGCCACTCTCAGGATGAGCAGTTCTTC.

The chain carries TRBV28 and TRBJ2-5, with D perhaps TRBD2 (6 bases). The CDR3 loop spans 12 amino acids. CDR1 MDHEN and CDR2 SYDVKM come from the germline V gene. V was pared by 7 bases and J by 5 bases, with 11 bases between. This CDR3 is CASNRGRETQYF. The CDR3 DNA is TGTGCCAGCAATCGAGGGAGGGAGACCCAGTACTTC.

The V call is TRBV30, the J call TRBJ2-7; 12 bases map to TRBD2. The CDR3 has 14 residues. In germline, CDR1 is GTSNPN, CDR2 SVGIG (reference sequence). V shed 5 bases and J 2 bases; nucleotides not matched to a gene: 4. For the CDR3, the DNA is TGTGCCTGGGCGAGACTAGCGGGGGCCTACGAGCAGTACTTC. Protein: CAWARLAGAYEQYF.

The V and J genes are TRBV9 and TRBJ2-7; 7 positions agree with TRBD2. The CDR3 consists of 14 residues. Germline CDR1 is SGDLS and CDR2 is YYNGEE. V trimming: 0 bases; J trimming: 4 bases; junction bases outside the gene matches: 4. The CDR3 coding sequence is TGTGCCAGCAGCGTAGGCGGGAGCGGTTACGAGCAGTACTTC. This translates into CASSVGGSGYEQYF.

This rearrangement joins TRBV6-1 to TRBJ2-7; 10 positions match TRBD1. CDR1 is MNHNS, CDR2 SASEGT, per germline. The V gene end was trimmed by 5 bases and the J gene end by 3 bases; junction bases not matched to a gene: 7. The CDR3 consists of 15 residues. The CDR3 loop reads CASSSGTGVDYEQYF. The DNA of the CDR3 is TGTGCCAGCAGTTCCGGGACAGGGGTGGACTACGAGCAGTACTTC.

The chain carries TRBV11-3 and TRBJ2-1; D may be TRBD1 (5 bases). CDR3 length: 15 amino acids. V dropped 0 bases and J dropped 8 bases, with 14 bases sitting between them. CDR1 and CDR2 (germline): SGHNT, YENEEA. This CDR3 is CASSLDSQGDDEQFF. CDR3 nucleotide sequence: TGTGCCAGCAGCTTAGATAGTCAGGGCGACGATGAGCAGTTCTTC.

This chain joins TRBV5-1 and TRBJ2-5, with D possibly being TRBD2 (5 bases). This CDR3 is built from 16 residues. Between the trimmed V and J ends, which lost 0 bases and 3 bases, there was a span of 15 bases. Germline values: CDR1 SGHRS, CDR2 YFSETQ. The CDR3: CASSLAGGAGKETQYF. CDR3 DNA: TGCGCCAGCAGCTTGGCCGGCGGAGCCGGGAAAGAGACCCAGTACTTC.

This chain uses TRBV5-1 with TRBJ2-3; D not resolved. This CDR3 contains 14 residues. Per the germline V gene, CDR1 is SGHRS and CDR2 is YFSETQ. Between the trimmed V and J ends, which lost 0 bases and 2 bases, there was a span of 7 bases. The CDR3 sequence: CASSLGGNTDTQYF. The CDR3 DNA sequence: TGCGCCAGCAGCTTGGGAGGAAACACAGATACGCAGTATTTT.

V usage is TRBV12-5 and J usage is TRBJ1-2, with D possibly TRBD1 on 6 matching bases. The CDR3 runs to 14 residues. Trimming left V 5 bases short and J 8 bases short, with 18 bases between. The V gene's germline CDR1 is LGHNT and CDR2 FRNRAP. DNA of the CDR3: TGTGCTAGTGGTCCCGGGGACATTCGGAGGGGCTACACCTTC. Amino acid sequence: CASGPGDIRRGYTF.

The rearrangement links TRBV5-1 to TRBJ2-7; 8 positions match TRBD1. Trimming took 0 bases from V and 0 from J; bases not matched to a gene: 8. Germline V CDR1 and CDR2: SGHRS, YFSETQ. The CDR3 contains 17 residues. CDR3 coding DNA: TGCGCCAGCAGCTTGGCGGTGTGGACAGGGAGCTCCTACGAGCAGTACTTC. Amino acids: CASSLAVWTGSSYEQYF.

J is TRBJ2-1 and V is TRBV5-5; D uncertain. The CDR3 spans 12 residues. Germline V gives CDR1 SGHKS, CDR2 YYEKEE (reference sequence). Trimming took off 1 base at V and 10 bases at J, with 9 bases between the two ends. CDR3 coding DNA: TGTGCCAGCAGCTTGACCCCGGTCGAGCAGTTCTTC. Its translation is CASSLTPVEQFF.

The rearrangement uses TRBV14 and TRBJ1-1, with D perhaps TRBD1 (5 bases). The CDR3 is 16 residues long. CDR1 SGHDN and CDR2 FVKESK come from the germline V gene. Trimming left V 0 bases short and J 11 bases short, with 22 bases between. The CDR3 sequence: CASSQDRSRANYLAFF. The CDR3 bases are TGTGCCAGCAGCCAAGATCGGAGCAGGGCTAACTATCTGGCTTTCTTT.

Concerning this clone: The germline gene is not matched at one end of the junction; a read error may be the cause. The rearrangement links TRBV28 to TRBJ2-4; perhaps TRBD1 as D (6 bases). CDR3 length: 13 residues. Germline V gives CDR1 MDHEN, CDR2 SYDVKM. The CDR3 sequence is CASSLGGLNSQYF. The DNA for the CDR3 is TGTGCCAGCAGTTTAGGGGGCCTAAACAGTCAGTACTTC. The full variable domain, completed using reference TRBV28 and TRBJ2-4, is DVKVTQSSRYLVKRTGEKVFLECVQDMDHENMFWYRQDPGLGLRLIYFSYDVKMKEKGDIPEGYSVSREKKERFSLILESASTNQTSMYLCASSLGGLNSQYFGAGTRLSVL.

J is TRBJ2-5 and V is TRBV7-9; tentative D call: TRBD1 (5 bases). The CDR3 has 16 amino acids. Trimming took off 5 bases at V and 5 bases at J, with 21 bases between the two ends. Per the germline V gene, CDR1 is SEHNR and CDR2 is FQNEAQ (reference sequence). The CDR3 reads CASSPTWARGRETQYF. CDR3 sequence (DNA): TGTGCCAGCAGCCCGACTTGGGCTAGGGGTCGGGAGACCCAGTACTTC.

This chain connects TRBV5-4 to TRBJ2-5; D may be TRBD2 (5 bases). Germline V gene data show CDR1 as SGHNT and CDR2 as YYREEE (reference sequence). The CDR3 is made up of 13 amino acids. V was pared by 0 bases and J by 5 bases, with 8 bases between. The CDR3 is CASSLARAETQYF. The DNA for the CDR3 is TGTGCCAGCAGCTTGGCGCGGGCTGAGACCCAGTACTTC.

The chain has TRBV19 and TRBJ2-5, with 7 bases lining up with TRBD1. With 3 bases clipped from V and 1 base from J, the junction kept 2 bases outside the gene matches. The CDR3 spans 14 residues. In germline, CDR1 is LNHDA, CDR2 SQIVND (reference sequence). The CDR3 DNA sequence: TGTGCCAGTAGTATTGGGACAGTCCAAGAGACCCAGTACTTC. This translates into CASSIGTVQETQYF.

This chain joins TRBV7-2 and TRBJ2-7, with D perhaps TRBD1 (6 bases). This CDR3 is 19 amino acids long. Germline CDR1 SGHTA, CDR2 FQGNSA. Trimming took off 1 base at V and 9 bases at J, with 31 bases between the two ends. The CDR3 coding sequence is TGTGCCAGCAGCTTAGAGGACAGAATTATATCCTCGTTCCGCCTGGGGCAGTACTTC. Protein product: CASSLEDRIISSFRLGQYF.

V and J are TRBV27 and TRBJ1-1; D remains ambiguous. V was cut by 0 bases and J by 5 bases, with 7 bases left in between. CDR1 and CDR2 from the germline V gene are MNHEY and SMNVEV (reference sequence). The CDR3 has 13 residues. CDR3 protein: CASSLSGRTEAFF. The CDR3 nucleotides are TGTGCCAGCAGTTTATCAGGGAGAACTGAAGCTTTCTTT.

The chain combines TRBV11-3 with TRBJ2-1, with D possibly matching TRBD2 (6 bases). The CDR3 consists of 15 residues. With 5 bases removed from V and 1 base from J, the gap between germline ends came to 12 bases. Germline CDR1 is SGHNT and CDR2 is YENEEA. CDR3 DNA: TGTGCCAGCAGCCCGGATGGGACTTCCTACAATGAGCAGTTCTTC. Its protein product is CASSPDGTSYNEQFF.